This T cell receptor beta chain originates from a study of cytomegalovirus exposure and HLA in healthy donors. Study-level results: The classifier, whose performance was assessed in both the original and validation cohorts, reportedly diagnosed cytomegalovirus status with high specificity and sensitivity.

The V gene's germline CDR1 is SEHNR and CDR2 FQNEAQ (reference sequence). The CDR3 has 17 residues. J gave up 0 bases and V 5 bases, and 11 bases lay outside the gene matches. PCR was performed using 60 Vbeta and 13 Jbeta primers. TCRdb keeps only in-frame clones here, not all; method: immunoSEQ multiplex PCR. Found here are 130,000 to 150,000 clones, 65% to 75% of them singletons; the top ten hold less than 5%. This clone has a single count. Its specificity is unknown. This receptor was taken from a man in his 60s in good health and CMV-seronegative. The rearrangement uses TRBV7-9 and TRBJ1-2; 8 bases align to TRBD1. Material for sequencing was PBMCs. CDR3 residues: CASSGEATGAANYGYTF. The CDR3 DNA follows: TGTGCCAGCAGCGGAGAAGCGACAGGGGCAGCTAACTATGGCTACACCTTC.